This T cell receptor beta chain is from a study of CD4 and CD8 cells across lung adenocarcinoma regions. Germline V gene lookup returns CDR1 MNHEY and CDR2 SMNVEV (reference sequence). CDR3 size: 13 residues. Donors had localized lung adenocarcinoma, a non-small cell lung cancer. MiXCR was run by TCRdb on the PCR reads, yielding one entry per CDR3 protein. Of about 19,000 distinct CDR3 sequences listed, around 46% are singletons. The TCR was taken from a male donor with lung adenocarcinoma. The CD4 and CD8 labels of this study may be unreliable. The specimen sequenced was CD8+ T cells from the margin of a lung tumor. This rearrangement joins TRBV27 to TRBJ2-1; D perhaps matches TRBD1 (6 bases). The J call may be in error: the DNA end matches TRBJ2-5 better. The CDR3 here is CASSSWTEETQYF. CDR3 DNA sequence: TGTGCCAGCAGTTCCTGGACAGAAGAGACCCAGTACTTC.